These 9 T cell receptor beta chains came from one sample sequenced in a study of tumor-infiltrating lymphocytes in localized non-small cell lung cancer. The data were produced by immunoSEQ multiplex PCR, yet TCRdb's version contains in-frame clones alone and is incomplete. The top ten hold roughly a sixth of the sample, which has over 15,000 clones, around 41% seen once. What was sequenced was lung tumor tissue. All receptors come from a human donor with non-small cell lung cancer.

This sequence joins TRBV19 and TRBJ1-1; D might be TRBD1 (5 bases). From germline, CDR1 is LNHDA and CDR2 SQIVND (reference sequence). The length of the CDR3 is 14 residues. V lost 6 bases and J lost 1, with 12 bases in between. CDR3 coding DNA: TGTGCCAGTAGGTCCGAGACAGCGAACACTGAAGCTTTCTTT. Its translation: CASRSETANTEAFF.

The chain is built from TRBV7-8 and TRBJ1-5; 9 bases align to TRBD1. V was pared by 3 bases and J by 4 bases, with 4 bases of the junction left unmatched. CDR1 and CDR2 from the germline V gene are SGHVS and FQNEAQ. There are 15 residues in the CDR3. The CDR3 DNA reads TGTGCCAGCAGCTTCGGGACAGGGAAGAATCAGCCCCAGCATTTT. It encodes CASSFGTGKNQPQHF.

This clone turned up a few times. V gene TRBV28 combines with J gene TRBJ1-2; 8 bases line up with TRBD1. Germline values: CDR1 MDHEN, CDR2 SYDVKM. V dropped 6 bases and J dropped 8; count of bases not matched to a gene: 8. This CDR3 is 13 amino acids long. The CDR3 is CASSQTGAGGYTF. The CDR3 DNA is TGTGCCAGCAGCCAGACAGGGGCAGGAGGCTACACCTTC.

Concerning this clone itself: Germline is not matched at one junction end, which may reflect a read error. This chain joins TRBV7-8 and TRBJ2-2, with TRBD1 identical over 7 bases. Germline values: CDR1 SGHVS, CDR2 FQNEAQ. The CDR3 totals 15 residues. CDR3 in amino acids: CASSLATGVGGELFF. The CDR3 coding sequence is TGTGCCAGCAGCCTAGCTACAGGGGTTGGCGGGGAGCTGTTTTTT.

This clone was observed a handful of times. The chain combines TRBV7-9 with TRBJ1-3; D may be TRBD1 (6 bases). V lost 6 bases and J 3 bases, leaving 12 bases between the germline ends. The CDR3 contains 14 residues. Germline assignment: CDR1 SEHNR and CDR2 FQNEAQ (reference sequence). This CDR3 reads CASRLRDIGNTIYF. In DNA form, the CDR3 reads TGTGCCAGCAGGCTCCGGGACATTGGAAACACCATATATTTT.

The J gene is TRBJ1-1, the V gene TRBV6-1, with 7 bases fitting TRBD1. This CDR3 contains 14 residues. CDR1 is MNHNS and CDR2 is SASEGT in the germline V gene. Trimming removed 4 bases from V and 8 bases from J; junction bases left unmatched: 10. The CDR3 loop reads CASSAQEVTGEAFF. In DNA form, the CDR3 reads TGTGCCAGCAGTGCCCAGGAGGTGACAGGGGAAGCTTTCTTT.

This clone was counted a few times. This chain links TRBV5-1 with TRBJ1-5, with TRBD1 matching 7 bases. The CDR3 length is 15 residues. V lost 0 bases, J lost 4 bases, and 4 bases stayed unmatched. Germline CDR1 SGHRS, CDR2 YFSETQ. This CDR3 is CASSLETGANQPQHF. DNA for the CDR3: TGCGCCAGCAGCTTGGAAACAGGGGCAAATCAGCCCCAGCATTTT.

This clone was seen only a few times. The chain links TRBV5-1 to TRBJ2-1, with 11 bases identical to TRBD1. The CDR3 totals 15 residues. From germline, CDR1 is SGHRS and CDR2 YFSETQ. The trim removed 3 bases at V and 2 bases at J, leaving 1 base unmatched. This chain's CDR3 is CASSSGQGAYNEQFF. The CDR3 nucleotides are TGCGCCAGCAGCTCGGGACAGGGGGCCTACAATGAGCAGTTCTTC.

This sequence joins TRBV11-2 and TRBJ2-5; D gene unclear. Germline-derived CDR1 and CDR2 are SGHAT and FQNNGV. Trimming shortened V by 7 bases and J by 6 bases, and 12 bases separated the two germline ends. This CDR3 is built from 12 residues. The CDR3 loop is CASIGMGKTQYF. Here the CDR3 DNA reads TGTGCCAGCATTGGGATGGGCAAGACCCAGTACTTC.